The present TCR beta chain was sequenced within a study of T cell responses to AZD1222 COVID-19 vaccine. Study-level points and caveats: Nearly half of spike-specific TCRs reportedly target variant regions that are unmutated in the B.1.351 and B.1.1.7 variants. Clonal diversity was possibly underestimated, and white British individuals and females predominated among donors. Spike-specific TCRs gained breadth and depth after people received two AZD1222 doses.

The protocol was immunoSEQ multiplex PCR, while the TCRdb copy is restricted to in-frame clones and leaves out a portion. Found here are 90,000 to 150,000 clones, under 90% of them singletons; the top ten hold 3.5% to 5%. CDR1 and CDR2 (germline): LGHDT, YNNKEL (reference sequence). V gave up 6 bases and J gave up 5 bases, with 13 bases separating them. There are 13 residues in the CDR3. To note about this clone: No antigen is known for it.

Sequenced here: peripheral blood, sampled on day 0 of AZD1222 vaccination. The chain couples TRBV3-1 (or the pseudogene TRBV3-2) to TRBJ2-5, with D tentatively TRBD2 (5 bases). This TCR was recovered from an adult in good health. The CDR3 sequence is CASRLGGGETQYF. As DNA, the CDR3 is TGTGCCAGCAGGCTGGGTGGAGGTGAGACCCAGTACTTC.